The source of this TCR beta chain is a study of blood T cell repertoires in COVID-19 (TCRdb year 2020). For context, the study as a whole: Samples covering the acute and convalescent phases of COVID-19 were provided by collaborators in the United States, Italy and Spain. The samples were drawn from two sources: the first 160 participants of the ongoing ImmuneRACE study, and 1,254 subjects contributed by 6 global collaborators. Sample metadata almost always included a de-identified subject ID, COVID-19 status, age in years and sex. The prospective study material was composed of cDNA or gDNA derived from T cells, B-cell-depleted T cells, or PBMCs. A freely available public database, intended as a resource for researchers studying the immune response to SARS-CoV-2, is where the repertoires were released. Where HLA class I and class II types were available, the types were taken from metadata supplied by the sample provider, not from assay-based typing. Subjects who had been exposed to COVID-19, were actively infected with it, or had recovered from it provided the deeply sampled blood TCRbeta repertoires that made up the dataset.

Each collaborating institution followed its own protocols to collect whole blood in K2EDTA tubes. Collaborator samples were shipped for TCRbeta analysis as frozen whole blood, isolated PBMCs, or DNA extracted from either sample type. TCRbeta CDR3 regions were amplified from genomic DNA using the immunoSEQ Assay, a bias-controlled multiplex PCR. The published analysis was carried out like this. The number of nucleated cells in each sample was estimated from the amplification of reference gene primers within the assay. To quantify the absolute abundance of each unique TCRbeta CDR3 rearrangement, sequence reads were collapsed and filtered. For each sample, productive Simpson clonality was calculated as the square root of Simpson's diversity index over productive rearrangements. TCRdb took this table from immuneACCESS and kept in-frame rearrangements with V and J called. Such tables lack part of the clones; where checked against another copy, unresolved V genes explain under half of the gap, and the rest is unexplained. From that table come the V and J calls and clone size; the DNA was used to work out D and trimming. Counted in this sample were just over 200,000 clones; over 70% of them appeared once. The ten biggest clones cover 5.5% of the sample.

This clone was observed a few times. What this receptor recognizes is not known. No quality values exist for individual bases; no much larger clone is one base distant. Overall study results and their limits: How much clinical and demographic metadata was included differed by source and by participant, and the metadata was provided uncurated.

Sequenced sample: peripheral blood. This TCR came from a woman between 65 and 79 years old with acute or convalescent COVID-19.

Read as DNA, the sequence is TGCGCCAGCAGCCCCACCCAGGGGACCGCTAACTATGGCTACACCTTC. Its protein product is CASSPTQGTANYGYTF. The chain was built from TRBV5-1 and TRBJ1-2; perhaps TRBD1 is the D gene, with 6 bases matching. Sequences SGHRS (CDR1) and YFSETQ (CDR2) are obtained from the germline V gene. V loses 4 bases, J loses 0 bases, and the germline ends lie 16 bases apart. Taken from cysteine to phenylalanine, the CDR3 has 16 residues. Of all the DNA, just the CDR3 is kept, 48 bases in frame from base 1.